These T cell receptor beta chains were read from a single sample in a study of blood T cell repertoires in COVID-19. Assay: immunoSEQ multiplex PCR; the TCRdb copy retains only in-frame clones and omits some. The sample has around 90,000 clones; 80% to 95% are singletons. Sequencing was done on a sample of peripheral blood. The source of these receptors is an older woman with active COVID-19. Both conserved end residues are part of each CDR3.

cdr3_aa: CASSLTGGASNSPLHF; v_call: TRBV5-5
cdr3_aa: CASSWTGNSPLHF; v_call: TRBV5-6
cdr3_aa: CASSPYSDTGELFF; v_call: TRBV5-5
cdr3_aa: CASSTDRGSYEQYF; v_call: TRBV5-1
cdr3_aa: CASSFSTTGYTF; v_call: TRBV12-3/TRBV12-4
cdr3_aa: CASSLEFGRASTDTQYF; v_call: TRBV7-9
cdr3_aa: CASKKQGTNEKLFF; v_call: TRBV27
cdr3_aa: CASSPPGTRGVTGELFF; v_call: TRBV5-1
cdr3_aa: CASSQPPAGRGGNDEQFF; v_call: TRBV4-1
cdr3_aa: CASSKGEETGAKAKNIQYF; v_call: TRBV21-1
cdr3_aa: CASSRLAGGADTQYF; v_call: TRBV3-1/TRBV3-2
cdr3_aa: CASSEVSTHHGPQHF; v_call: TRBV10-2
cdr3_aa: CASSLVVGLRSGANVLTF; v_call: TRBV11-2
cdr3_aa: CASSPRQGGTDTQYF; v_call: TRBV6-5
cdr3_aa: CASSPMWTNTDEQFF; v_call: TRBV4-1
cdr3_aa: CASSSSRDTQYF; v_call: TRBV7-2
cdr3_aa: CASSEGGRTEAFF; v_call: TRBV10-1
cdr3_aa: CASSPNSRVSGANVLTF; v_call: TRBV28
cdr3_aa: CSADRGAGGYTF; v_call: TRBV29-1
cdr3_aa: CASSPDRVEQYF; v_call: TRBV18
cdr3_aa: CASSVGLAGSSYNEQFF; v_call: TRBV9
cdr3_aa: CASSRQGNTEAFF; v_call: TRBV3-1/TRBV3-2
cdr3_aa: CATSDHGLTFEQTRYGYTF; v_call: TRBV24-1
cdr3_aa: CASHSTGRGSGNNEQFF; v_call: TRBV2
cdr3_aa: CAIGEGTSGNNEQFF; v_call: TRBV10-3
cdr3_aa: CASSDPRRAETQYF; v_call: TRBV9
cdr3_aa: CASSLEGAGTGYF; v_call: TRBV11-3
cdr3_aa: CASSTRWATEAFF; v_call: TRBV19
cdr3_aa: CASSLVQGGADTQYF; v_call: TRBV27
cdr3_aa: CASSGGVYEQYF; v_call: TRBV11-3
cdr3_aa: CASSSLAGERSEQFF; v_call: TRBV28
cdr3_aa: CASSPGQTRQETQYF; v_call: TRBV11-3
cdr3_aa: CASSRLAGDQDTQYF; v_call: TRBV5-4
cdr3_aa: CASSRTSGTSNTGELFF; v_call: TRBV7-9
cdr3_aa: CASSSRELAGGNEQFF; v_call: TRBV11-3
cdr3_aa: CASSQTSLNTGELFF; v_call: TRBV3-1/TRBV3-2
cdr3_aa: CASSQASVTNTGELFF; v_call: TRBV4-3
cdr3_aa: CASSSKKDGSGNTIYF; v_call: TRBV5-4
cdr3_aa: CSASGQGMTYEQYF; v_call: TRBV29-1
cdr3_aa: CASSQERGQGDGYTF; v_call: TRBV4-3
cdr3_aa: CASSSTSGSVKNEQFF; v_call: TRBV7-3
cdr3_aa: CASSGGTGPPSTGANVLTF; v_call: TRBV5-1
cdr3_aa: CASSEQGLTNEKLFF; v_call: TRBV2
cdr3_aa: CASKGRLAGGHQPQHF; v_call: TRBV10-1
cdr3_aa: CASSVGNREGQPQHF; v_call: TRBV9
cdr3_aa: CASSISQEQYF; v_call: TRBV6-5
cdr3_aa: CASSIGQVNSPLHF; v_call: TRBV19
cdr3_aa: CASSLAGFPYEQYF; v_call: TRBV5-1
cdr3_aa: CASSLGLAGSAQYF; v_call: TRBV7-3
cdr3_aa: CASSPDRVSTEAFF; v_call: TRBV7-9
cdr3_aa: CASSRLGRQYF; v_call: TRBV28